This T cell receptor beta chain was found in a study of T cell changes during pregnancy in multiple sclerosis. Here immunoSEQ multiplex PCR was the method, and the copy in TCRdb shows in-frame clones only, minus some. The sample has roughly 40,000 clones, roughly nine tenths seen once; the top ten hold roughly 0.75%. Trimming stripped 5 bases from V and 4 bases from J, with 8 bases between. Germline V gene lookup returns CDR1 SEHNR and CDR2 FQNEAQ (reference sequence). The CDR3 has 12 residues. This clonotype was obtained from a female donor with multiple sclerosis, enrolled in a pregnancy study. Sequences were derived from CD4+ T cells from peripheral blood mononuclear cells, sampled before pregnancy. The chain combines TRBV7-9 with TRBJ2-5, with a tentative D call TRBD2 (6 bases). CDR3 protein: CASSVGGETQYF. The CDR3 DNA sequence: TGTGCCAGCAGCGTGGGGGGAGAGACCCAGTACTTC. The entire variable domain, with the rest obtained from reference TRBV7-9 and TRBJ2-5, is as follows: DTGVSQNPRHKITKRGQNVTFRCDPISEHNRLYWYRQTLGQGPEFLTYFQNEAQLEKSRLLSDRFSAERPKGSFSTLEIQRTEQGDSAMYLCASSVGGETQYFGPGTRLLVL.